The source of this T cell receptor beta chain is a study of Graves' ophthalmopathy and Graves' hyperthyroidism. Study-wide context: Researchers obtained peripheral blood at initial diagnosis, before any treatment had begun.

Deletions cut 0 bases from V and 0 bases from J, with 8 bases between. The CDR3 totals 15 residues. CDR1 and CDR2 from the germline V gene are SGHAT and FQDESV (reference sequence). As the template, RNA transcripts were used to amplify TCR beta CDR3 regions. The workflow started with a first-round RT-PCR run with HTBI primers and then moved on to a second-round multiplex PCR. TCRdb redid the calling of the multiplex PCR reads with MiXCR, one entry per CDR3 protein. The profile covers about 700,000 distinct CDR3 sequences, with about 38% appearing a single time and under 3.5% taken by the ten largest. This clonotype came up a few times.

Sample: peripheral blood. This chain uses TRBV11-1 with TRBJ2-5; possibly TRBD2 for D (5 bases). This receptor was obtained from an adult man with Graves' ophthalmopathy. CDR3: CASSLAGNNQETQYF. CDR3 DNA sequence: TGTGCCAGCAGCTTAGCCGGGAATAACCAAGAGACCCAGTACTTC.